This TCR beta chain originates from a study of CD8 T cells in ankylosing spondylitis. General study points: Clones linked to disease were reported to show significant enrichment in matched ankylosing spondylitis synovial fluid. It appeared that ankylosing spondylitis blood was characterized by a TCR beta motif of several highly homologous variants.

Quantitative 5'-RACE with molecular barcodes was used to make the TCR beta libraries. TCRdb used MiXCR to reprocess the 5' RACE reads, holding one entry per CDR3 protein. The profile shows roughly 100,000 distinct CDR3 sequences, 7.5% to 9% of them singletons. This clonotype showed up many times. The antigen remains undetermined. This receptor was taken from a male donor with ankylosing spondylitis or in good health (not recorded which). The specimen sequenced was blood, either unsorted or a sorted T cell fraction (not recorded which).

The CDR3 DNA reads as TGCGCCAGCAGCTCTGGGGGGGATGAGGTCACTGAAGCTTTCTTT. The encoded protein is CASSSGGDEVTEAFF. The chain employs TRBV5-1 and TRBJ1-1; D may be TRBD1 (5 bases). V lost 3 bases, J lost 4 bases, and 16 bases lay in between. CDR1 is SGHRS, CDR2 YFSETQ, per germline. The CDR3 is 15 residues long.